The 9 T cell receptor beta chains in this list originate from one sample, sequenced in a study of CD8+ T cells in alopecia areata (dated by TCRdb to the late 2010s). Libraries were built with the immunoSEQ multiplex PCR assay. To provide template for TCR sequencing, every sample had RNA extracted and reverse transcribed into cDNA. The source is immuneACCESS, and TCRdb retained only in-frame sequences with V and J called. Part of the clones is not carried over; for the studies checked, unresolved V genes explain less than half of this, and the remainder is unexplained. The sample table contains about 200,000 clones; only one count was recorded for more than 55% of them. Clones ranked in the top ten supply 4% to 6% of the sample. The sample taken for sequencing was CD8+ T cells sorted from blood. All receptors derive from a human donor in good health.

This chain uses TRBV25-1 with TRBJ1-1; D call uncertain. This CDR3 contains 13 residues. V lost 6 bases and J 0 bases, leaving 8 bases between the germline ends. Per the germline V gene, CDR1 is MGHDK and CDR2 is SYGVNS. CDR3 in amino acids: CASRDGLNTEAFF. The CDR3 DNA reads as TGTGCCAGCAGGGACGGATTGAACACTGAAGCTTTCTTT.

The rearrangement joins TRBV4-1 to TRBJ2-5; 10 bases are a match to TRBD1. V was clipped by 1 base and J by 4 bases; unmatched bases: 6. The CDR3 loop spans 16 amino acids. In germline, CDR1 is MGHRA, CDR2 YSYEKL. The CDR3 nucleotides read TGCGCCAGCAGCCAAGCCTTGGGACAGGGGACAGAGACCCAGTACTTC. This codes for CASSQALGQGTETQYF.

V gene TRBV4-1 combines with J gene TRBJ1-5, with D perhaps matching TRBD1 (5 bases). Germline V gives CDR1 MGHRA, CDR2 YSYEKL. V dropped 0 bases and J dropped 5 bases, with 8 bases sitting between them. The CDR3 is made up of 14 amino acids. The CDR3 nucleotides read TGCGCCAGCAGCCAAGACAGGGTAGATCAGCCCCAGCATTTT. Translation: CASSQDRVDQPQHF.

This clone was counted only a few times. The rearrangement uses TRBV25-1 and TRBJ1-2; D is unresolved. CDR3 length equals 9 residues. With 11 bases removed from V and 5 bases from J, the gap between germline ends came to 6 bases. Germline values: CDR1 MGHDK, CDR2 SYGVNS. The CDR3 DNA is TGTGCCCCCCGGTATGGCTACACCTTC. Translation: CAPRYGYTF.

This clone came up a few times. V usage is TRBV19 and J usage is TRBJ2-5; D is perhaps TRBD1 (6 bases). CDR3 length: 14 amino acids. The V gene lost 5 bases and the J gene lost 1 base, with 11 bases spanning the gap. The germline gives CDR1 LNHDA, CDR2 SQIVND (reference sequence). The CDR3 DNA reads TGTGCCAGTAGTCCCCAAGGGGGCCAAGAGACCCAGTACTTC. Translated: CASSPQGGQETQYF.

CDR3 sequence reads: CASSLTPRGRNGYTF. CDR3 bases: TGCGCCAGCAGCCTAACTCCCCGGGGGCGGAATGGCTACACCTTC. The chain links TRBV5-1 to TRBJ1-2; tentative D call: TRBD1 (6 bases). The V gene's germline CDR1 is SGHRS and CDR2 YFSETQ. This CDR3 has 15 amino acids. The V and J ends lost 4 bases and 6 bases respectively, with 19 bases between them.

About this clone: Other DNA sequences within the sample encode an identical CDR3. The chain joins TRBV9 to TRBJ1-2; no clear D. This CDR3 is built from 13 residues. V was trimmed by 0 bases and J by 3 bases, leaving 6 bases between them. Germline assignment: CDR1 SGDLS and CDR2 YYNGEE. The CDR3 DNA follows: TGTGCCAGCAGCGTAGGCGGGGACTATGGCTACACCTTC. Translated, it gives CASSVGGDYGYTF.

CDR3 sequence: CASSPMALGTDTQYF. In DNA, the CDR3 is TGTGCCAGCAGCCCGATGGCGCTGGGTACAGATACGCAGTATTTT. The V gene is TRBV6-5, the J gene TRBJ2-3; D not resolved. Germline values: CDR1 MNHEY, CDR2 SVGAGI. The V end lost 6 bases, the J end lost 3 bases, and 16 bases lay between the germline ends. The CDR3 has 15 amino acids.

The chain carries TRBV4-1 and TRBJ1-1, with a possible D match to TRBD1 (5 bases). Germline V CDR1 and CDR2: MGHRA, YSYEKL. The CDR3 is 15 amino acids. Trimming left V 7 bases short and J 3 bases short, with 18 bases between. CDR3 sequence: CASKAEEGTDTEAFF. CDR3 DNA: TGCGCCAGCAAGGCCGAAGAGGGGACGGACACTGAAGCTTTCTTT.